The clone carrying this T cell receptor beta chain was observed at least ten times. What it recognizes is unknown. This specimen comes from a study of cytomegalovirus exposure and HLA in healthy donors. Germline lookup yields CDR1 LGHNA and CDR2 YNFKEQ. There are 18 residues in the CDR3. J was trimmed by 2 bases and V by 0 bases; bases with no gene match: 7. Study results and caveats: Earlier analysis found most TCR beta V segments productive about 87% or about 30% of the time. Indistinguishability led to the exclusion of some V segments, TRBV6-2 and TRBV6-3 included. Researchers reported in a later analysis that a missense DCLRE1C variant was tied to TCR beta V- and J-gene trimming.

The PCR was carried out with 60 Vbeta primers and 13 Jbeta primers. Sequenced by immunoSEQ multiplex PCR; TCRdb stores in-frame clones only, minus some. The sample includes around 38,000 clones, roughly 67% of them seen just once. The clonotype was recovered from a man aged 45-65 years in good health and CMV-seropositive. The sequenced material came from PBMCs. This chain links TRBV4-2 with TRBJ2-3; 11 nucleotides agree with TRBD2. The DNA for the CDR3 is TGTGCCAGCAGCCAAGACACTAGCGGGGGCCCCCTCACAGATACGCAGTATTTT. Its protein is CASSQDTSGGPLTDTQYF.